Shown below are 6 T cell receptor beta chains from a single sample sequenced in a study of radiation and T cells in renal cell carcinoma. The time point denotes: baseline pretreatment blood. The treatment was: 15 Gy SBRT to primary tumor, nephrectomy 4 weeks later. The repertoire was sequenced with immunoSEQ multiplex PCR; TCRdb's copy has only in-frame clones and lacks some. Of some 150,000 clones in the sample, roughly 83% were seen once. The sequences come from blood, collected from a patient whose treatment included radiotherapy and nephrectomy. These receptors were collected from a woman in her forties or fifties with renal cell carcinoma.

This clone was counted between two and nine times. CDR3 residues: CASSRQGLAEAFF. In DNA, the CDR3 is TGTGCCAGCAGTAGACAGGGTTTGGCTGAAGCTTTCTTT. J is TRBJ1-1 and V is TRBV6-1, with 7 bases matching TRBD1. Germline values: CDR1 MNHNS, CDR2 SASEGT. Losses at the gene ends were 5 bases for V and 6 bases for J; bases not matched to a gene: 6. CDR3 length: 13 residues.

V is TRBV28 and J is TRBJ2-3, with D maybe TRBD1 (5 bases). Looked up from germline, CDR1 is MDHEN and CDR2 is SYDVKM. The CDR3 consists of 13 residues. V gave up 5 bases and J gave up 6 bases, with 12 bases separating them. The DNA for the CDR3 is TGTGCCAGCAGTCCGACAGTTTTTGATACGCAGTATTTT. Translation: CASSPTVFDTQYF.

This clone was observed a handful of times. J is TRBJ1-3 and V is TRBV5-1; possibly TRBD1 for D (5 bases). Germline V gives CDR1 SGHRS, CDR2 YFSETQ. The ends were cut back, 0 bases at V and 2 bases at J, with 9 bases in the middle. The CDR3 length is 15 residues. In DNA form, the CDR3 reads TGCGCCAGCAGCTTGGAAGGGGCTGCTGGAAACACCATATATTTT. Translation: CASSLEGAAGNTIYF.

The V and J genes are TRBV7-9 and TRBJ2-1; D unresolved. With 5 bases removed from V and 3 bases from J, the gap between germline ends came to 5 bases. Per germline, CDR1 SEHNR and CDR2 FQNEAQ (reference sequence). The CDR3 loop spans 12 amino acids. CDR3 sequence (DNA): TGTGCCAGCAGCCTGGACTACAATGAGCAGTTCTTC. Translation: CASSLDYNEQFF.

This chain links TRBV15 with TRBJ2-7; 9 bases line up with TRBD1. Germline V gene lookup returns CDR1 LNHNV and CDR2 YYDKDF (reference sequence). The CDR3 runs 14 residues. With 5 bases clipped from V and 0 bases from J, the junction kept 2 bases outside the gene matches. CDR3 loop: CATSRDRASYEQYF. The CDR3 DNA is TGTGCCACCAGCCGGGACAGGGCCTCCTACGAGCAGTACTTC.

V gene TRBV7-9 combines with J gene TRBJ2-7; 10 nucleotides line up with TRBD1. Germline V gene lookup returns CDR1 SEHNR and CDR2 FQNEAQ (reference sequence). CDR3 length: 17 residues. J gave up 5 bases and V 1 base, and 11 bases lay outside the gene matches. The CDR3 is CASSLVGGTGEANEQYF. The CDR3, as DNA: TGTGCCAGCAGCTTAGTAGGAGGGACAGGGGAGGCTAACGAGCAGTACTTC.